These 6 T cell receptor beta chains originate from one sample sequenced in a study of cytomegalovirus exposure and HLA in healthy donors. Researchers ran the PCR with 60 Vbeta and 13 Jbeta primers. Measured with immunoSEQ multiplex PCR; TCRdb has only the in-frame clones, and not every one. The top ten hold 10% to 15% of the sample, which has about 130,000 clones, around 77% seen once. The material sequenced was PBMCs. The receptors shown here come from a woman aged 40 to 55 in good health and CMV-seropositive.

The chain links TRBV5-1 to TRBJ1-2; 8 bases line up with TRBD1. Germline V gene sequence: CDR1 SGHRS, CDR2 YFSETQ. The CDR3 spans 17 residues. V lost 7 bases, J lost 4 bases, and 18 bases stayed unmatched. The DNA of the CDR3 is TGCGCCAGCGGACCCGGACAGGGTACCTTCGCGGGCTATGGCTACACCTTC. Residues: CASGPGQGTFAGYGYTF.

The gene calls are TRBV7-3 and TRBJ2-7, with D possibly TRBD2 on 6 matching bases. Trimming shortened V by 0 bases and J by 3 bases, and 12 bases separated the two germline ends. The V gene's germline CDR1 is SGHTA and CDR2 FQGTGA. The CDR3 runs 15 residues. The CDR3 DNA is TGTGCCAGCAGCTTAACCGGAGGGGATGGCTACGAGCAGTACTTC. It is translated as CASSLTGGDGYEQYF.

The CDR3 DNA reads TGTGCCAGCAGCTTAAGGGGGAGCAATCAGCCCCAGCATTTT. Its translation is CASSLRGSNQPQHF. The chain joins TRBV5-4 to TRBJ1-5, with a possible D match to TRBD1 (6 bases). Trimming took 2 bases from V and 1 from J, leaving 7 bases between them. Germline assignment: CDR1 SGHNT and CDR2 YYREEE (reference sequence). The CDR3 loop spans 14 amino acids.

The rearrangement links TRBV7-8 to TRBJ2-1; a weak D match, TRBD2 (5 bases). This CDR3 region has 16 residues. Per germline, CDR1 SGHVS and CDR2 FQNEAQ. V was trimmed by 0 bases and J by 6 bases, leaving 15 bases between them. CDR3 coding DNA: TGTGCCAGCAGCTTAGCGAGTCGAGGGCCCCGCAATGAGCAGTTCTTC. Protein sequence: CASSLASRGPRNEQFF.

The CDR3, as DNA: TGTGCCAGCAGTTTTTCTTTCTCGCTAGCGGACTCCTACGAGCAGTACTTC. Translation gives CASSFSFSLADSYEQYF. This sequence joins TRBV28 and TRBJ2-7; 7 bases are a match to TRBD2. Germline CDR1 is MDHEN and CDR2 is SYDVKM. V trimming: 3 bases; J trimming: 0 bases; junction bases outside the gene matches: 11. The CDR3 has 17 amino acids.

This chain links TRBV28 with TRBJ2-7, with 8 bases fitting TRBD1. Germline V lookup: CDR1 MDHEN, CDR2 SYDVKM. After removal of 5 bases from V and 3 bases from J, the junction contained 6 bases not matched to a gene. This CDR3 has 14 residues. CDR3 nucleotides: TGTGCCAGCAGTCCTGGGGACAGGCTCTACGAGCAGTACTTC. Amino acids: CASSPGDRLYEQYF.